This T cell receptor (beta chain) derives from a study of T cell responses to AZD1222 COVID-19 vaccine. Study-level background: Second-dose intervals near 4 or 12 weeks were combined. Broader study findings: White British donors predominated, females outnumbered males, and clonal diversity was possibly underestimated.

Between the trimmed V and J ends, which lost 6 bases and 3 bases, there was a span of 24 bases. The CDR3 is 17 amino acids. Germline CDR1 MNHEY, CDR2 SVGEGT. As to this clone: No antigen is known for it.

Assay used: immunoSEQ multiplex PCR; TCRdb lists only in-frame clones, some missing. The profile shows some 100,000 clones, roughly 90% of them singletons. The sample here was peripheral blood, taken on day 0 of AZD1222 vaccination. The receptor comes from an adult in good health. The V gene is TRBV6-2 or TRBV6-3, the J gene TRBJ2-7, with a weak D call TRBD1 (7 bases). In nucleotides, the CDR3 is TGTGCCAGCAGCGTACTCCCACTAGCCGGGACAGACTACGAGCAGTACTTC. This encodes CASSVLPLAGTDYEQYF.